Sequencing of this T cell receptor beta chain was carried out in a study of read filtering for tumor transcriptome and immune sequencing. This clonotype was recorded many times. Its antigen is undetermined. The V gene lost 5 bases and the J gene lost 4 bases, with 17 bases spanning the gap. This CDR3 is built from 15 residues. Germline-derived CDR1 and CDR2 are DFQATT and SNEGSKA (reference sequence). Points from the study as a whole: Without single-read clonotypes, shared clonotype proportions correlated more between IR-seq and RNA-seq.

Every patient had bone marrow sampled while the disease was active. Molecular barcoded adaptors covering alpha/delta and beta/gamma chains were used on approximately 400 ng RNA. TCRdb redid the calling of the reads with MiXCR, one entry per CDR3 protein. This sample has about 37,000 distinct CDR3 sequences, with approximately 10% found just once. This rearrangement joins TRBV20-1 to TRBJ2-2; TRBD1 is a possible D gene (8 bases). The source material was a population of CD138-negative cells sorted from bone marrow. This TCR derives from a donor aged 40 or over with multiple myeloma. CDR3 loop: CSAGRGQVLTGELFF. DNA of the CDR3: TGCAGTGCTGGGAGGGGACAGGTGCTCACCGGGGAGCTGTTTTTT.